These T cell receptor beta chains were read from a single sample in a study of immune heterogeneity within non-small cell lung tumors. TCRdb redid the calling of the multiplex PCR reads with MiXCR, one entry per CDR3 protein. The sample contains fewer than 13,000 distinct CDR3 sequences, roughly 29% of which appear only once. Sequencing was done on a sample of lung tumor tissue. The receptors originated from a man over 45 with non-small cell lung cancer. Each CDR3 is given with its conserved first and last residue. Each record gives: clone size, J gene, V gene, D gene, CDR3 DNA, CDR3 protein. The D gene is left open where the match is weak. The size of a clone is reported for some rows only, either as once, few or many, or as a class for expanded clones.

>few|TRBJ2-5|TRBV11-2|NA
TGTGCCAGCAGCTTACCCGGGTTGGAGACCCAGTACTTC
CASSLPGLETQYF
>many|TRBJ2-1|TRBV7-9|NA
TGTGCCAGCAGCTGGGGGCTCGGGAGACGGACCTACAATGAGCAGTTCTTC
CASSWGLGRRTYNEQFF
>NA|TRBJ1-4|TRBV15|TRBD1
TGTGCCACCAGCTTCCGACAGGGTTATATTGAAAAACTGTTTTTT
CATSFRQGYIEKLFF
>NA|TRBJ2-2|TRBV7-9|TRBD2
TGTGCCAGCAGCCAGACTAGCGGGGGGCTAACCGGGGAGCTGTTTTTT
CASSQTSGGLTGELFF
>NA|TRBJ2-1|TRBV20-1|TRBD2
TGCAGTGCTAGAGATCCGACGGGAGGGCCTAACAATGAGCAGTTCTTC
CSARDPTGGPNNEQFF
>NA|TRBJ1-2|TRBV12-3/TRBV12-4|NA
TGTGCCAGCACCTCGGGGGGGGGCCATGGAGGCTACACCTTC
CASTSGGGHGGYTF
>medium-sized|TRBJ2-5|TRBV7-8|NA
TGTGCCAGCAGCCCTTTCAACGCGGTTGAGACCCAGTACTTC
CASSPFNAVETQYF
>medium-sized|TRBJ1-2|TRBV20-1|TRBD1
TGCAGTGCTAGAGTACAGGGGGACTATGGCTACACCTTC
CSARVQGDYGYTF
>NA|TRBJ1-2|TRBV5-1|TRBD1
TGCGCCAGCAGCACAGGGGCAGTATGTGTTGAAGGCTACACCTTC
CASSTGAVCVEGYTF
>many|TRBJ1-5|TRBV6-1|NA
TGTGCCAGCAGAATCAGGAGCGGGCAGCCCCAGCATTTT
CASRIRSGQPQHF
>medium-sized|TRBJ2-7|TRBV5-1|TRBD1
TGCGCCAGCAGCTGGGGGACAGTTTCCTACGAGCAGTACTTC
CASSWGTVSYEQYF
>NA|TRBJ2-7|TRBV7-2|TRBD2
TGTGCCAGCAGCGACCGCGTTGTTAGCGGGACAAGCTACGAGCAGTACTTC
CASSDRVVSGTSYEQYF
>medium-sized|TRBJ1-1|TRBV2|NA
TGTGCCAGCAGTGAACGTGCCACGAACACTGAAGCTTTCTTT
CASSERATNTEAFF
>medium-sized|TRBJ2-7|TRBV30|NA
TGTGCCTGGAATCCCCGGGACACCCACTCCTACGAGCAGTACTTC
CAWNPRDTHSYEQYF
>few|TRBJ1-6|TRBV11-1|TRBD1
TGTGCCAGCAGCTTGAACGGCGACAGGGGTAATTCACCCCTCCGCTTT
CASSLNGDRGNSPLRF
>NA|TRBJ1-1|TRBV20-1|NA
TGCAGTTCTAGGGAACAGGGAAAGGTTATGAACACTGAAGCTTTCTTT
CSSREQGKVMNTEAFF
>NA|TRBJ2-5|TRBV18|NA
TGTGCCAGCTCAAGAACCTCCACGGGCCAAGAGACCCAGTACTTC
CASSRTSTGQETQYF
>many|TRBJ1-2|TRBV5-1|NA
TGCGCCAGCAGCTTTCAGGGGTTAGAGGCTAACTATGGCTACACCTTC
CASSFQGLEANYGYTF
>medium-sized|TRBJ2-7|TRBV5-8|NA
TGTGCCAGCAGCTTGGGAGGGAGAACCTCCGACGAGCAGTACTTC
CASSLGGRTSDEQYF
>NA|TRBJ2-1|TRBV7-9|TRBD2
TGTGCCAGCACACGCGGGAGTATCGACAATGGGCAGTTCTTC
CASTRGSIDNGQFF
>few|TRBJ1-1|TRBV6-1|TRBD1
TGTGCCAGCAGTTCGGGGGACAGACTGAACACTGAAGCTTTCTTT
CASSSGDRLNTEAFF
>medium-sized|TRBJ1-4|TRBV28|NA
TGTGCCAGCAGATTAGGGCAGGGGTGGGAAAAACTGTTTTTT
CASRLGQGWEKLFF
>NA|TRBJ2-1|TRBV9|NA
TGTGCCAGGAGCATCTGGGACAGCCGGGGGAATGAGCAGTTCTTC
CARSIWDSRGNEQFF
>NA|TRBJ2-3|TRBV29-1|NA
TGCAGCGTTGAATTTAGGGGTGGCCACACAGATACGCAGTATTTT
CSVEFRGGHTDTQYF
>many|TRBJ1-3|TRBV9|NA
TGTGCCAGCAGCGCAGAGGGTCTGCGTACGGACACCATATATTTT
CASSAEGLRTDTIYF
>medium-sized|TRBJ2-2|TRBV25-1|NA
TGTGCCAGCGTCTCGGGGCGCACCGGGGAGCTGTTTTTT
CASVSGRTGELFF
>NA|TRBJ1-1|TRBV5-5|TRBD1
TGTGCCAGCAGCGCCGACCGACAGGGGATCACTGAAGCTTTCTTT
CASSADRQGITEAFF
>medium-sized|TRBJ1-4|TRBV28|NA
TGTGCCAGCAGCCTACAGGGACGGGGGCTTATTGGTGAAAAACTGTTTTTT
CASSLQGRGLIGEKLFF
>medium-sized|TRBJ2-7|TRBV12-3/TRBV12-4|NA
TGTGCCAGCAGTTTAGTTTCTGGGTCGAGCTACGAGCAGTACTTC
CASSLVSGSSYEQYF
>NA|TRBJ1-4|TRBV12-3/TRBV12-4|TRBD1
TGTACCAGCAGCTCCCTGAGGGACAGGGGGTCCCATTGGACTAATGAAAAACTGTTTTTT
CTSSSLRDRGSHWTNEKLFF
>many|TRBJ1-2|TRBV6-4|NA
TGTGCCAGCAGGGGAAATGGGGGGAGCGGCTACACCTTC
CASRGNGGSGYTF
>medium-sized|TRBJ2-6|TRBV24-1|NA
TGTGCCACCAGTGACCAGCTTGGGGCCAACGTCCTGACTTTC
CATSDQLGANVLTF
>NA|TRBJ2-3|TRBV3-1|TRBD1
TGTGCCAGCAGCCAAGCGGGGACAGGGGACAATCGGCCCCAGTATTTT
CASSQAGTGDNRPQYF
>few|TRBJ2-1|TRBV6-4|NA
TGTGCCAGCAGTGACTCGCTTGGGGGGGCAAATGAGCAGTTCTTC
CASSDSLGGANEQFF
>many|TRBJ1-2|TRBV6-1|NA
TGTGCCAGCAGCCCTAGGACAGTGGACGGCTACACCTTC
CASSPRTVDGYTF
>many|TRBJ2-3|TRBV13|TRBD2
TGTGCCAGCAGCTCGGGGACTAGCGGGGGGTTCAGCACAGATACGCAGTATTTT
CASSSGTSGGFSTDTQYF